The 15 T cell receptor beta chains listed next were all sequenced from one sample in a study of cytomegalovirus exposure and HLA in healthy donors. A multiplex PCR was run with 60 Vbeta primers and 13 Jbeta primers. Repertoires were generated with immunoSEQ multiplex PCR, while TCRdb's copy carries only in-frame clones and drops some. This table has 110,000 or so clones, over 70% appearing once. The sample taken for sequencing was PBMCs. The receptors were gathered from a woman aged 40 to 49 in good health and CMV-seropositive.

The CDR3 here is CASSPRLAGVGDEQFF. The CDR3 DNA sequence: TGTGCCAGCAGCCCGCGACTAGCGGGGGTTGGAGATGAGCAGTTCTTC. The rearrangement links TRBV9 to TRBJ2-1; 12 bases line up with TRBD2. The V and J ends lost 4 bases and 8 bases, in that order; junction bases with no gene match: 10. The length of the CDR3 is 16 residues. CDR1 is SGDLS and CDR2 is YYNGEE in the germline V gene.

The V call is TRBV12-5, the J call TRBJ1-1; no reliable D call. CDR1 LGHNT and CDR2 FRNRAP come from the germline V gene. V dropped 0 bases and J dropped 2 bases, with 10 bases sitting between them. The CDR3 is 15 amino acids. The CDR3 reads CASGLVVATNTEAFF. CDR3 DNA sequence: TGTGCTAGTGGTTTGGTAGTGGCAACCAACACTGAAGCTTTCTTT.

The chain couples TRBV18 to TRBJ2-2; D is possibly TRBD1 (6 bases). CDR3 length: 16 residues. The V gene's germline CDR1 is KGHSH and CDR2 LQKENI. Between the trimmed V and J ends, which lost 2 bases and 4 bases, there was a span of 14 bases. The CDR3 region is CASSPVGRGSTGELFF. As DNA, the CDR3 is TGTGCCAGCTCACCAGTCGGCAGGGGCAGCACCGGGGAGCTGTTTTTT. The complete variable domain, with remaining parts taken from reference TRBV18 and TRBJ2-2, reads NAGVMQNPRHLVRRRGQEARLRCSPMKGHSHVYWYRQLPEEGLKFMVYLQKENIIDESGMPKERFSAEFPKEGPSILRIQQVVRGDSAAYFCASSPVGRGSTGELFFGEGSRLTVL.

The V gene is TRBV30, the J gene TRBJ1-4; D uncertain. From germline, CDR1 is GTSNPN and CDR2 SVGIG (reference sequence). V was cut by 0 bases and J by 7 bases, with 3 bases left in between. The length of the CDR3 is 11 residues. The CDR3: CAWSVSEKLFF. CDR3 bases: TGTGCCTGGAGTGTGAGTGAAAAACTGTTTTTT.

To note about this clone: Other DNA sequences of this sample code for an identical CDR3. The genes are TRBV9 and TRBJ2-2, with 12 bases matching TRBD2. CDR3 size: 18 residues. Germline lookup yields CDR1 SGDLS and CDR2 YYNGEE. V was pared by 4 bases and J by 1 base, with 8 bases of the junction left unmatched. The CDR3 sequence is CASSPKLAGGLNTGELFF. The CDR3 nucleotides are TGTGCCAGCAGCCCGAAACTAGCGGGAGGTCTGAACACCGGGGAGCTGTTTTTT.

This clone was seen only once. The chain has TRBV4-2 and TRBJ2-3, with TRBD1 as a possible D gene (6 bases). Germline CDR1 and CDR2: LGHNA and YNFKEQ. Trimming took 2 bases from V and 2 from J, leaving 11 bases between them. This CDR3 has 15 amino acids. CDR3 region: CASSQKQGDTDTQYF. The CDR3 bases are TGTGCCAGCAGCCAAAAACAGGGAGACACAGATACGCAGTATTTT.

On this clone: The germline gene is not matched at one end of the junction; a read error may be the cause. V and J are TRBV7-3 and TRBJ2-3; no firm D call. The length of the CDR3 is 11 residues. Germline CDR1 SGHTA, CDR2 FQGTGA. CDR3 nucleotides: TGTGCCAGCAGCCTAACAGATACGCAGTATTTT. This sequence encodes CASSLTDTQYF.

In its sample, this clone was seen once. The V call is TRBV7-2, the J call TRBJ2-1; 9 bases are a match to TRBD2. V lost 5 bases to trimming and J lost 3 bases; unmatched junction nucleotides: 5. The CDR3 has 15 amino acids. Germline lookup yields CDR1 SGHTA and CDR2 FQGNSA. CDR3 loop: CASSQAGGIYNEQFF. CDR3 bases: TGTGCCAGCAGCCAAGCGGGAGGTATCTACAATGAGCAGTTCTTC.

The rearrangement joins TRBV19 to TRBJ1-1; D not resolved. CDR1 is LNHDA, CDR2 SQIVND, per germline (reference sequence). This CDR3 contains 14 residues. With 4 bases removed from V and 0 bases from J, the gap between germline ends came to 9 bases. The CDR3 here is CASSTPGMNTEAFF. CDR3 bases: TGTGCCAGTAGTACCCCGGGGATGAACACTGAAGCTTTCTTT.

V and J are TRBV5-4 and TRBJ2-7; perhaps TRBD1 as D (6 bases). Trimming removed 1 base from V and 0 bases from J, with 11 bases in between. This CDR3 has 15 residues. Germline CDR1 SGHNT, CDR2 YYREEE (reference sequence). CDR3 region: CASSLNRASSYEQYF. In DNA form, the CDR3 reads TGTGCCAGCAGCTTGAACAGGGCTAGCTCCTACGAGCAGTACTTC.

The chain couples TRBV30 to TRBJ1-6; tentatively, D is TRBD1 (5 bases). Germline values: CDR1 GTSNPN, CDR2 SVGIG (reference sequence). The length of the CDR3 is 14 residues. Trimming removed 2 bases at V and 7 bases at J, with 12 bases between. The CDR3 reads CAWSLGPSNSPLHF. In nucleotides, the CDR3 is TGTGCCTGGAGTCTGGGGCCCTCAAATTCACCCCTCCACTTT.

The rearrangement joins TRBV2 to TRBJ1-2; D remains ambiguous. CDR1 and CDR2 from the germline V gene are SNHLY and FYNNEI. The CDR3 has 12 residues. V lost 2 bases and J lost 8, with 9 bases in between. CDR3 loop: CASSESWEGYTF. As DNA, the CDR3 is TGTGCCAGCAGTGAATCCTGGGAGGGCTACACCTTC.

The V gene is TRBV9, the J gene TRBJ2-2, with 7 nucleotides matching TRBD1. V shed 0 bases, J shed 0 bases, and the junction held 14 bases outside the gene matches. Germline CDR1 SGDLS, CDR2 YYNGEE. The CDR3 runs to 20 residues. In DNA form, the CDR3 reads TGTGCCAGCAGCGTAGCCCCGTGGTACCAGGGGGTACCGAACACCGGGGAGCTGTTTTTT. It yields the protein CASSVAPWYQGVPNTGELFF. Filled out from reference TRBV9 and TRBJ2-2, the complete variable domain reads DSGVTQTPKHLITATGQRVTLRCSPRSGDLSVYWYQQSLDQGLQFLIQYYNGEERAKGNILERFSAQQFPDLHSELNLSSLELGDSALYFCASSVAPWYQGVPNTGELFFGEGSRLTVL.

The CDR3 here is CASSLVTGRNTEAFF. DNA of the CDR3: TGCGCCAGCAGCTTGGTGACGGGTCGGAACACTGAAGCTTTCTTT. The chain employs TRBV5-1 and TRBJ1-1; D gene uncertain. CDR1 is SGHRS, CDR2 YFSETQ, per germline. The CDR3 sequence is 15 residues long. The V end was cut by 0 bases, the J end by 1 base, with 10 bases between.

The chain employs TRBV5-4 and TRBJ2-7, with D maybe TRBD1 (5 bases). The V gene's germline CDR1 is SGHNT and CDR2 YYREEE (reference sequence). The CDR3 consists of 15 residues. The V gene lost 1 base and the J gene lost 0 bases, with 11 bases spanning the gap. CDR3 in amino acids: CASSLQGPSSYEQYF. CDR3 nucleotide sequence: TGTGCCAGCAGCTTGCAGGGTCCCAGCTCCTACGAGCAGTACTTC.